The rows below give T cell receptor beta chains drawn from one sample of a study of shared clonotypes between healthy human individuals. Sequencing was performed with immunoSEQ multiplex PCR; in TCRdb, only in-frame clones are kept and a portion is missing. The sample carries some 2,100,000 clones, almost 96% recorded once. The sequencing input was naive CD4+ T cells sorted from blood. The receptors stem from a young man in good health. Each CDR3 is given without its conserved first and last residue.

j_call v_call cdr3_length cdr3_aa
TRBJ2-3 TRBV9 15 ASSVGSGPGEADTQY
TRBJ1-1 TRBV6-6 12 ASSYQAMNTEAF
TRBJ2-7 TRBV7-7 12 ASGQRGASYEQY
TRBJ2-5 TRBV9 14 ASSSRGRGVQETQY
TRBJ1-3 TRBV4-2 11 ASSQDVGNTIY
TRBJ2-5 TRBV7-2 13 ASSSNPGLAETQY
TRBJ2-7 TRBV10-3 15 AISETDRGLYSYEQY
TRBJ2-2 TRBV4-2 10 ASSQGDGELF
TRBJ1-5 TRBV2 12 ASSELGGNQPQH
TRBJ1-2 TRBV4-2 12 ASSPGQTNYGYT
TRBJ2-3 TRBV4-2 10 ASSREQDTQY
TRBJ1-5 TRBV4-1 13 ASSQVLPMNQPQH
TRBJ2-7 TRBV11-3 13 ASSLAAGSPYEQY
TRBJ2-7 TRBV5-5 16 ASSQVWGGRDRPYEQY
TRBJ2-2 TRBV30 11 AWSRTSGGELF
TRBJ2-7 TRBV30 13 AWSALHGTGREQY
TRBJ1-3 TRBV5-1 12 ASSPPGSGNTIY
TRBJ1-1 TRBV9 13 ASSWLQGWGTEAF
NA TRBV7-2 12 ASSLGGPPYEQY
TRBJ2-7 TRBV29-1 10 SVVGRTYEQY
TRBJ1-3 TRBV5-1 14 ASSLEGTASGNTIY
TRBJ2-5 TRBV9 14 ASSVDKAGGLETQY
TRBJ1-6 TRBV6-1 12 ASRETGITSPLH
TRBJ1-2 TRBV18 15 ASSPIPNRGSGYGYT
TRBJ2-3 TRBV4-2 15 ASSHPGQEQHTDTQY
TRBJ1-5 TRBV27 14 ASSGGAGVSNQPQH
TRBJ1-3 TRBV7-8 13 ASSRMQGRGNTIY
TRBJ1-1 TRBV6-5 14 ASSYKGRGVNTEAF
TRBJ1-6 TRBV10-3 11 AISESGGSPLH
TRBJ1-6 TRBV5-1 14 ASSLDWSSYNSPLH
TRBJ1-1 TRBV18 12 ASSPPSVNTEAF
TRBJ2-1 TRBV19 10 ASSTIRETQF
TRBJ1-1 TRBV10-3 13 ANRGGNNMNTEAF
TRBJ1-4 TRBV4-1 14 ASSPLRGQRNEKLF
TRBJ1-1 TRBV10-3 11 AISESSVDKAF
TRBJ2-2 TRBV2 12 ASNREVGTGELF
TRBJ2-2 TRBV5-1 11 ASSLVEAGELF
TRBJ1-5 TRBV19 13 ASSDEQTSNQPQH
TRBJ2-7 TRBV18 11 ASSQGDMDEQY
TRBJ1-1 TRBV5-1 12 ASSVGTENTEAF
TRBJ1-6 TRBV2 14 ATQKDKSSYNSPLH
TRBJ2-5 TRBV19 12 ASSTSGSGETQY